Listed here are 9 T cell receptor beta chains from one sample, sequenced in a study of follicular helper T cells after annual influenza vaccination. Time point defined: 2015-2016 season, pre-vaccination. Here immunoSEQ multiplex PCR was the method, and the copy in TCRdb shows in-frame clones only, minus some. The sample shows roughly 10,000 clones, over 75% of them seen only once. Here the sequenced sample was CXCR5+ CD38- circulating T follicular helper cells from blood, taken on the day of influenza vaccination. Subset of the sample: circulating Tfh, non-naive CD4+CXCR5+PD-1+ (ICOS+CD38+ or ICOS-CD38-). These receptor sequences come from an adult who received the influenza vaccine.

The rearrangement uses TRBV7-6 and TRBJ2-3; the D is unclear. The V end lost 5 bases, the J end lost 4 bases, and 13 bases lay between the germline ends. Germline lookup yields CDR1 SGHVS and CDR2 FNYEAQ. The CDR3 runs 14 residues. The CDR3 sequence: CASSPSPNADTQYF. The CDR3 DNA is TGTGCCAGCAGCCCCAGCCCAAACGCAGATACGCAGTATTTT.

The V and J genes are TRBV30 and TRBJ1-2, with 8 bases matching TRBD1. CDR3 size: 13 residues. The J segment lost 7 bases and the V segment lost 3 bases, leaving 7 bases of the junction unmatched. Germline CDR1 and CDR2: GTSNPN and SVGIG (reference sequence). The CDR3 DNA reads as TGTGCCTGGAGCCCGACAGGGGCGTCTGGCTACACCTTC. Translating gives CAWSPTGASGYTF.

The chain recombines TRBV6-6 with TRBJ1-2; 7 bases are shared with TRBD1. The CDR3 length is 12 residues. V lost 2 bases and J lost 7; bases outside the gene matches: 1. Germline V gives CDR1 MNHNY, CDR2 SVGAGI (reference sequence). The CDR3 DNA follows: TGTGCCAGCAGTTACGGACAGGTTGGCTACACCTTC. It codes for CASSYGQVGYTF.

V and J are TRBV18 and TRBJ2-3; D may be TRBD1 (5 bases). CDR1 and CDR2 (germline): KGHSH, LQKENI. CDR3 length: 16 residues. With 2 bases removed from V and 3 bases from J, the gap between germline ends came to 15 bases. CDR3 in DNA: TGTGCCAGCTCACCAGGGGCAACAGGTCGGACAGATACGCAGTATTTT. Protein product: CASSPGATGRTDTQYF.

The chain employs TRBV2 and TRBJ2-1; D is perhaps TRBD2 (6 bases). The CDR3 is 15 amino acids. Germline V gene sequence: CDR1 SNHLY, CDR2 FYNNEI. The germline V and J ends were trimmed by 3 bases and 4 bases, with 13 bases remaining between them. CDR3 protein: CASSDTISGYNEQFF. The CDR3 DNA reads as TGTGCCAGCAGTGATACCATAAGCGGGTACAATGAGCAGTTCTTC.

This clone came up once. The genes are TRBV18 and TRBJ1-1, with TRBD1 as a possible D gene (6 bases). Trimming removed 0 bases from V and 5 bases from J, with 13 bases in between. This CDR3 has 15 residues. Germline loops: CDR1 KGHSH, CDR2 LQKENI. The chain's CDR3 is CASSPPEGGRTEAFF. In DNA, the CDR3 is TGTGCCAGCTCACCACCGGAAGGGGGTAGGACTGAAGCTTTCTTT. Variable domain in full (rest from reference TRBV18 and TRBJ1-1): NAGVMQNPRHLVRRRGQEARLRCSPMKGHSHVYWYRQLPEEGLKFMVYLQKENIIDESGMPKERFSAEFPKEGPSILRIQQVVRGDSAAYFCASSPPEGGRTEAFFGQGTRLTVV.

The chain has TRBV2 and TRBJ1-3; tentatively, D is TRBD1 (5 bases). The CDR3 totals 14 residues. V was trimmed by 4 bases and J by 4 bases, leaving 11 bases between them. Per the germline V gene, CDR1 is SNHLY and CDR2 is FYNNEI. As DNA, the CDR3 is TGTGCCAGCAGTGGGGACGGTCGAGGAAACACCATATATTTT. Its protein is CASSGDGRGNTIYF.

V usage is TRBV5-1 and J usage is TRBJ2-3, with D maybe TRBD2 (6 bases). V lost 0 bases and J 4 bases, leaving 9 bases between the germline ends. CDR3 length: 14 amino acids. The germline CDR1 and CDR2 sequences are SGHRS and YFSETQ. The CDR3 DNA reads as TGCGCCAGCAGCTTGGCTGGGGAGGCAGATACGCAGTATTTT. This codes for CASSLAGEADTQYF.

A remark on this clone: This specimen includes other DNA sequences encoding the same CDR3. The CDR3 protein is CASSELGQAVRGYTF. DNA of the CDR3: TGTGCCAGCAGTGAGCTGGGACAGGCCGTACGCGGCTACACCTTC. The rearrangement joins TRBV6-1 to TRBJ1-2, with 8 bases that match TRBD1. V gave up 3 bases and J gave up 8 bases; unmatched junction bases: 11. Germline V gene lookup returns CDR1 MNHNS and CDR2 SASEGT. This CDR3 has 15 residues.